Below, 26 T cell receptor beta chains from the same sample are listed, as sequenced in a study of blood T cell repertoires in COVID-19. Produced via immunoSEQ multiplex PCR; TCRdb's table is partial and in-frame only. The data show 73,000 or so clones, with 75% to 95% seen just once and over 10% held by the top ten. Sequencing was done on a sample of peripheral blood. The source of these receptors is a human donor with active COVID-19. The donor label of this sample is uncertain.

CDR3 sequence (DNA): TGTGCCAGTAGTACCGGGACAGGGGGAAACAAAAACATTCAGTACTTC. Translation gives CASSTGTGGNKNIQYF. This chain joins TRBV19 and TRBJ2-4; 11 nucleotides align to TRBD1. Per germline, CDR1 LNHDA and CDR2 SQIVND (reference sequence). The trim removed 4 bases at V and 3 bases at J, leaving 5 bases unmatched. This CDR3 has 16 amino acids.

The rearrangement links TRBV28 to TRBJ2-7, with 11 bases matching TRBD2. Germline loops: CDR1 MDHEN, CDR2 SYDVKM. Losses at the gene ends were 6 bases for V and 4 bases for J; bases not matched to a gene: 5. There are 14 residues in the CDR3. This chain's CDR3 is CASRATSGTYEQYF. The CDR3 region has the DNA TGTGCCAGCAGGGCGACTAGCGGGACGTACGAGCAGTACTTC.

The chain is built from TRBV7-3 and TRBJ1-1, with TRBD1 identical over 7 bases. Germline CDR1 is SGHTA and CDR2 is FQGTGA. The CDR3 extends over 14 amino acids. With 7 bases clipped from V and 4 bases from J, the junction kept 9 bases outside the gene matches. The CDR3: CASTLTGRSTEAFF. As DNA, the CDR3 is TGTGCCAGCACCCTGACAGGGAGGAGCACTGAAGCTTTCTTT.

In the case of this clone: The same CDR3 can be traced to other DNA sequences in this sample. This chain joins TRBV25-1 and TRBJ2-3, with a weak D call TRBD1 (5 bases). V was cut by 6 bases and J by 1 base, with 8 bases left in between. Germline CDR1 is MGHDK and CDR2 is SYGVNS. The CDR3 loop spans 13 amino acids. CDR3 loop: CASRPTGTDTQYF. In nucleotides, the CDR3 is TGTGCCAGCAGGCCGACAGGCACAGATACGCAGTATTTT.

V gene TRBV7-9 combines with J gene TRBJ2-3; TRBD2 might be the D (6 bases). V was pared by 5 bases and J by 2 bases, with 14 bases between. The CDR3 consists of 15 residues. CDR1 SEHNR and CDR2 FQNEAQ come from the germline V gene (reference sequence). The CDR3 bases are TGTGCCAGCAGCGTCATGGGACTTCTCACAGATACGCAGTATTTT. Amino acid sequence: CASSVMGLLTDTQYF. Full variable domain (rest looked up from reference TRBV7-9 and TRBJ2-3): DTGVSQNPRHKITKRGQNVTFRCDPISEHNRLYWYRQTLGQGPEFLTYFQNEAQLEKSRLLSDRFSAERPKGSFSTLEIQRTEQGDSAMYLCASSVMGLLTDTQYFGPGTRLTVL.

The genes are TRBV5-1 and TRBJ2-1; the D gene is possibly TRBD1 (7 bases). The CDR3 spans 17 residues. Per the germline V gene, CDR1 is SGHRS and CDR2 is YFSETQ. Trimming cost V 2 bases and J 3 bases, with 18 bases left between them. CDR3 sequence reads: CASSLTETGTLYNEQFF. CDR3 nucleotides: TGCGCCAGCAGCTTAACGGAGACAGGGACTCTCTACAATGAGCAGTTCTTC.

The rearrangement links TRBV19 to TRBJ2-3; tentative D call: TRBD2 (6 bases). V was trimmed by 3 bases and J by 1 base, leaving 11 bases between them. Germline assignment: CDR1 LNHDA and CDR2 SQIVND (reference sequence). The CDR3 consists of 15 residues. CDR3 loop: CASSMGDLGTDTQYF. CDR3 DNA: TGTGCCAGTAGTATGGGGGACTTGGGCACAGATACGCAGTATTTT.

The DNA of the CDR3 is TGTGCCAGCAGCCAAGACGGAGGCTATGAGCAGTTCTTC. Encoded protein: CASSQDGGYEQFF. This sequence joins TRBV3-1 (or the pseudogene TRBV3-2) and TRBJ2-1; D perhaps matches TRBD2 (5 bases). The V and J ends lost 0 bases and 8 bases respectively, with 8 bases between them. Per the germline V gene, CDR1 is LGHDT and CDR2 is YNNKEL (reference sequence). The CDR3 runs 13 residues.

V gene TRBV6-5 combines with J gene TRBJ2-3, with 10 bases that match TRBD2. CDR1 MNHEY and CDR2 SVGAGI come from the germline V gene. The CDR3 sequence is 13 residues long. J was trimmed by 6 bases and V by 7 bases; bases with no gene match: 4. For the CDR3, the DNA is TGTGCCAGCAAGCGGGAGGGGATGGATACGCAGTATTTT. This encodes CASKREGMDTQYF.

CDR3 in DNA: TGTGCCAGCAGAATCGGACTAGCGGGTAATGAGCAGTTCTTC. Translation gives CASRIGLAGNEQFF. V is TRBV6-5 and J is TRBJ2-1, with TRBD2 identical over 11 bases. Germline CDR1 is MNHEY and CDR2 is SVGAGI. The J segment lost 7 bases and the V segment lost 6 bases, leaving 5 bases of the junction unmatched. The CDR3 runs to 14 residues.

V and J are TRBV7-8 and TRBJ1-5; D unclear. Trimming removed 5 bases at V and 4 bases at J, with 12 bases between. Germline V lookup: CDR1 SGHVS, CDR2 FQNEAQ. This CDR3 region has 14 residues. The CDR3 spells CASSPRWENQPQHF. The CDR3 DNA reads TGTGCCAGCAGCCCTAGGTGGGAGAATCAGCCCCAGCATTTT.

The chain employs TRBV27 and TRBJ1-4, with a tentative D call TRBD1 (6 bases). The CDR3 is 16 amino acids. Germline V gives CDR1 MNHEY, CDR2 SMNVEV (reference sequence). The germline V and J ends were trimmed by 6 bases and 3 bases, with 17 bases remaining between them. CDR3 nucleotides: TGTGCCAGCAGCCCTATCAAGGGGGTTTCTAATGAAAAACTGTTTTTT. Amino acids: CASSPIKGVSNEKLFF.

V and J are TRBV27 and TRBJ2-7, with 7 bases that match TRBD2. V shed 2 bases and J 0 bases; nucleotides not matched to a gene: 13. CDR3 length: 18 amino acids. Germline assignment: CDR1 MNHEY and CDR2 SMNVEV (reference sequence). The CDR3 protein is CASSLIPRGSGISYEQYF. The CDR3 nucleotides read TGTGCCAGCAGTTTAATACCCCGCGGGAGCGGGATCTCCTACGAGCAGTACTTC.

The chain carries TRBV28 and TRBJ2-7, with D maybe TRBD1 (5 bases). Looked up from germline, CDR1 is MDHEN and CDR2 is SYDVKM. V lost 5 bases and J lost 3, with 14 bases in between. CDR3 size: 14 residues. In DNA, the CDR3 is TGTGCCAGCAGTATACAGACAGCTAGCTACGAGCAGTACTTC. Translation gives CASSIQTASYEQYF.

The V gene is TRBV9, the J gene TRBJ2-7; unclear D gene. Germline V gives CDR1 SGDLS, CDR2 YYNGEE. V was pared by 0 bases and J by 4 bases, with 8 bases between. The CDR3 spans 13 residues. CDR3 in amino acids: CASSVAVEYEQYF. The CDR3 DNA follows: TGTGCCAGCAGCGTAGCGGTGGAGTACGAGCAGTACTTC.

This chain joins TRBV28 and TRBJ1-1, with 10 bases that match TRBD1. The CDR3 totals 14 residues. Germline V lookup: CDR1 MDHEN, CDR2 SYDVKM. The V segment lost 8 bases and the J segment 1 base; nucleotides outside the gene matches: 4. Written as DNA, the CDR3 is TGTGCCAGCTTTGGACAGGGGGGGAACACTGAAGCTTTCTTT. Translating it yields CASFGQGGNTEAFF.

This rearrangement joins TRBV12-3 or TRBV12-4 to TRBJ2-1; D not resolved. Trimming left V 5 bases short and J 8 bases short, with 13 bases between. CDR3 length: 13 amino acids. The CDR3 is CASSLSQSYEQFF. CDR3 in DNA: TGTGCCAGCAGTCTGTCTCAGTCCTATGAGCAGTTCTTC.

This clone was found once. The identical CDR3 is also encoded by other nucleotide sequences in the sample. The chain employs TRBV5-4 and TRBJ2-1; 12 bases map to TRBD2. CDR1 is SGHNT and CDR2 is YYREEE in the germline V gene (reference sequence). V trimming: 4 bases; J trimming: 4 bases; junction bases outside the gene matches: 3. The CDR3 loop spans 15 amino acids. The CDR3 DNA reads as TGTGCCAGCAGCCCGACTAGCGGGGGTTACAATGAGCAGTTCTTC. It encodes CASSPTSGGYNEQFF.

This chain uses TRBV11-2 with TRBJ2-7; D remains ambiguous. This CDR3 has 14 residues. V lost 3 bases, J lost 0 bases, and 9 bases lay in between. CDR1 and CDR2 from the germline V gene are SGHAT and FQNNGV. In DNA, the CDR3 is TGTGCCAGCAGCTTGGTTCCGGGCTCCTACGAGCAGTACTTC. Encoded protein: CASSLVPGSYEQYF. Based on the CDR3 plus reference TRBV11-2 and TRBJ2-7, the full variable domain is EAGVAQSPRYKIIEKRQSVAFWCNPISGHATLYWYQQILGQGPKLLIQFQNNGVVDDSQLPKDRFSAERLKGVDSTLKIQPAKLEDSAVYLCASSLVPGSYEQYFGPGTRLTVT.

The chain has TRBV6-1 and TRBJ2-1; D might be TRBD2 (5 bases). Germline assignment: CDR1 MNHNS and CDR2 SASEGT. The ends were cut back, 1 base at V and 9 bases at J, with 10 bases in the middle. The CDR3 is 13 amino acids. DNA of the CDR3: TGTGCCAGCAGTGAAGTACCGGGAAGTGAGCAGTTCTTC. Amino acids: CASSEVPGSEQFF.

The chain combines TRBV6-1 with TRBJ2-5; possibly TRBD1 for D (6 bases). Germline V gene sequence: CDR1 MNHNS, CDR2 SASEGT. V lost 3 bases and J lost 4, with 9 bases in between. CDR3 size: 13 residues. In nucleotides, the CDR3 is TGTGCCAGCAGTGATCCGGACAGAGAGACCCAGTACTTC. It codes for CASSDPDRETQYF.

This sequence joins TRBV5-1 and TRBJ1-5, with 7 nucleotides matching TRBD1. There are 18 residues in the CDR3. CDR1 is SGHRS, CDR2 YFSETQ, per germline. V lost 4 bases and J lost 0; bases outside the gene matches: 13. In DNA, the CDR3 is TGCGCCAGCAGCCCAGGATCAACAGGGGTCGGTAGCAATCAGCCCCAGCATTTT. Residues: CASSPGSTGVGSNQPQHF.

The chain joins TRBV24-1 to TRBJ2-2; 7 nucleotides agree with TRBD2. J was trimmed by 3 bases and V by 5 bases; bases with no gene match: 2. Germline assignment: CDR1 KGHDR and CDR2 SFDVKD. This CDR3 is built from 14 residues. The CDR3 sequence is CATSGLADTGELFF. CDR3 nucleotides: TGTGCCACCAGTGGCCTAGCGGACACCGGGGAGCTGTTTTTT.

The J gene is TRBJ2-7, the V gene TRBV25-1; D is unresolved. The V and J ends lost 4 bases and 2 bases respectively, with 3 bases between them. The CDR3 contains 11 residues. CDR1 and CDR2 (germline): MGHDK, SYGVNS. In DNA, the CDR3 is TGTGCCAGCAGTGTAGCCTACGAGCAGTACTTC. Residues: CASSVAYEQYF.

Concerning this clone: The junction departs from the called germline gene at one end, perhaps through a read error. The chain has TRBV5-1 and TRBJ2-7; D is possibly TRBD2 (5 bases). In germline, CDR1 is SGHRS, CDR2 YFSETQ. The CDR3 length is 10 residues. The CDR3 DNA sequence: TGCGCCAGCAGCTTCCTTGGACTTCGCTTC. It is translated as CASSFLGLRF.

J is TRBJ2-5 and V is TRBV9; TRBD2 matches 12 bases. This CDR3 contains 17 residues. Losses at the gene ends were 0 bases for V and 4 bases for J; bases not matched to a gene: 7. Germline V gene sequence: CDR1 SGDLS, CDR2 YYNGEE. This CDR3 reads CASSVVASGRALETQYF. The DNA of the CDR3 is TGTGCCAGCAGCGTAGTCGCTAGCGGGAGGGCCTTAGAGACCCAGTACTTC.